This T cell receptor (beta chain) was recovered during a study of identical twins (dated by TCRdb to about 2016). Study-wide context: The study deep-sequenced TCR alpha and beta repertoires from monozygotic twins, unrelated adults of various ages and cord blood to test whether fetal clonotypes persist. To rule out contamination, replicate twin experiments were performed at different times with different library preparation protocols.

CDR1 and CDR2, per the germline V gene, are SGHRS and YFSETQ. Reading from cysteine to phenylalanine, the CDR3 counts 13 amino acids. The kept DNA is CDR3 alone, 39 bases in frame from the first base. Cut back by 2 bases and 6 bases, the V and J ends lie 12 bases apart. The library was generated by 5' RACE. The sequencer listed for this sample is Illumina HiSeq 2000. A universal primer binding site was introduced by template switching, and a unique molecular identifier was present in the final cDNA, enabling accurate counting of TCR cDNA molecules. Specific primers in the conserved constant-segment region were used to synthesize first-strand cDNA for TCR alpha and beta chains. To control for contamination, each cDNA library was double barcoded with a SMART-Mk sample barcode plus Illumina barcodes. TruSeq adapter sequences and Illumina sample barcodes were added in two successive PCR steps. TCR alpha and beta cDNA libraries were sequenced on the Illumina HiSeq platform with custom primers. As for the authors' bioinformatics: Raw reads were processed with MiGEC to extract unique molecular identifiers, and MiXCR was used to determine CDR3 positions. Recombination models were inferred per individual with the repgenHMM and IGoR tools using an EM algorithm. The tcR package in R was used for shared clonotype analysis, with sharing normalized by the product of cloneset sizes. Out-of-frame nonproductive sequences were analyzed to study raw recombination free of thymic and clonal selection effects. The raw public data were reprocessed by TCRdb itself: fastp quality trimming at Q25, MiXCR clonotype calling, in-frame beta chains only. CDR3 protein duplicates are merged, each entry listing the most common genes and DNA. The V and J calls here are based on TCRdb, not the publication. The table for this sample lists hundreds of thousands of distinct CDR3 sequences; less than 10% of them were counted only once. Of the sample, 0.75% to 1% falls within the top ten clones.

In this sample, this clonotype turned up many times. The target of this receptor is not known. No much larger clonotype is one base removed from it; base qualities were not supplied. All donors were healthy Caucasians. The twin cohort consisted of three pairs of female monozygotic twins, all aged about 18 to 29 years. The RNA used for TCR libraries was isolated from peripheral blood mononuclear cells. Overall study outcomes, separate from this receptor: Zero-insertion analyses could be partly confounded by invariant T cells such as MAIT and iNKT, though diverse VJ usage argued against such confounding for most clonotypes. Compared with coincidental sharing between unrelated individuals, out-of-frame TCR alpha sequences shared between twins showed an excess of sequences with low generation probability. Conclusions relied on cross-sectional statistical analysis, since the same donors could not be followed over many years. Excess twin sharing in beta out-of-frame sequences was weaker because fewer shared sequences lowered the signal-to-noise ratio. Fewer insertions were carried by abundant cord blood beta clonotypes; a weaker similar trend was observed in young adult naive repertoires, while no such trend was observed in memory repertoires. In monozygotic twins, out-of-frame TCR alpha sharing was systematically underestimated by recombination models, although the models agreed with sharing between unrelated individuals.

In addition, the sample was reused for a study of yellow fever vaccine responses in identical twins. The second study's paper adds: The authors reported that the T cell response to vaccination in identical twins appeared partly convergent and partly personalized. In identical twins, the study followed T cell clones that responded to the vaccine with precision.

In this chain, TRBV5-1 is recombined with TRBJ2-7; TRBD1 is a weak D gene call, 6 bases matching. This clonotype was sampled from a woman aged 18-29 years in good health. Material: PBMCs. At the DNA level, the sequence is TGCGCCAGCAGCTTACAGACAGGTCGCGAGCAGTACTTC. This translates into CASSLQTGREQYF.